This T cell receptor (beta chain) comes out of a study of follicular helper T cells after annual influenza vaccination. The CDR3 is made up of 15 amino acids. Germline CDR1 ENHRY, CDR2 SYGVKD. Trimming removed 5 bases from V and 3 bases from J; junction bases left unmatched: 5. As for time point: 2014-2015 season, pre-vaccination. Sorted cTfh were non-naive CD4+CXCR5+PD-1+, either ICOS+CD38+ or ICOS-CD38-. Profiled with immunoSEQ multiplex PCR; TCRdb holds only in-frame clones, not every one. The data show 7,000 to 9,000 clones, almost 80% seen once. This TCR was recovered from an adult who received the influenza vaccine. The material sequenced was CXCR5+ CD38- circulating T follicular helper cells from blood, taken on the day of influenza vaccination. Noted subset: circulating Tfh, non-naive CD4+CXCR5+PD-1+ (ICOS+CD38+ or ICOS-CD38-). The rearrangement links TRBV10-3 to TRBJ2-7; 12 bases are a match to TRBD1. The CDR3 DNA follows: TGTGCCATCAGTCACCGGGACAGGGGGCACTACGAGCAGTACTTC. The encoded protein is CAISHRDRGHYEQYF.